This is a list of T cell receptor beta chains from one sample in a study of PD-1 blockade in classical Hodgkin lymphoma. Generated by immunoSEQ multiplex PCR, the TCRdb table keeps only in-frame clones and is missing some. The sample lists roughly 50,000 clones, around nine tenths occurring once. The sample here was peripheral blood mononuclear cells (PBMCs), taken before the fourth cycle of nivolumab. These receptors were taken from a human donor with classical Hodgkin lymphoma. CDR3s include the opening cysteine and the closing phenylalanine or tryptophan. Fields, in order: D gene, J gene, clone size, CDR3 length, V gene, CDR3 DNA, CDR3 protein. The D gene is left open where the match is weak. The size field is filled for only some rows; it gives once, few, many or a size class.

D gene: TRBD1
J gene: TRBJ1-2
clone size: .
CDR3 length: 13
V gene: TRBV7-7
CDR3 DNA: TGTGCTAGCAGCAAGGGACAGAACTATGGCTACACCTTC
CDR3 protein: CASSKGQNYGYTF

D gene: .
J gene: TRBJ2-2
clone size: .
CDR3 length: 14
V gene: TRBV7-8
CDR3 DNA: TGTGCCAGCAGCTTTACAGTAAACACCGGGGAGCTGTTTTTT
CDR3 protein: CASSFTVNTGELFF

D gene: TRBD1
J gene: TRBJ2-1
clone size: .
CDR3 length: 13
V gene: TRBV5-1
CDR3 DNA: TGCGCCAGCAGCTTCCGGACAGGGAATGAGCAGTTCTTC
CDR3 protein: CASSFRTGNEQFF

D gene: .
J gene: TRBJ1-1
clone size: few
CDR3 length: 15
V gene: TRBV6-5
CDR3 DNA: TGTGCCAGCTGGGGCTTAGGGGCTGGGGACACTGAAGCTTTCTTT
CDR3 protein: CASWGLGAGDTEAFF

D gene: TRBD2
J gene: TRBJ2-7
clone size: .
CDR3 length: 14
V gene: TRBV7-2
CDR3 DNA: TGTGCCAGCAGCCAAAGCGGGAGGGTCTACGAGCAGTACTTC
CDR3 protein: CASSQSGRVYEQYF

D gene: TRBD2
J gene: TRBJ2-1
clone size: few
CDR3 length: 12
V gene: TRBV4-1
CDR3 DNA: TGCGCCAGCAGCCCAACTAGCGATGAGCAGTTCTTC
CDR3 protein: CASSPTSDEQFF

D gene: .
J gene: TRBJ2-7
clone size: .
CDR3 length: 14
V gene: TRBV5-5
CDR3 DNA: TGTGCCAGCAGCTTGCAGGGGCACTCCTACGAGCAGTACTTC
CDR3 protein: CASSLQGHSYEQYF

D gene: .
J gene: TRBJ2-5
clone size: .
CDR3 length: 14
V gene: TRBV9
CDR3 DNA: TGTGCCAGCAGCGTAGAGGCCCGGGGAGAGACCCAGTACTTC
CDR3 protein: CASSVEARGETQYF

D gene: .
J gene: TRBJ2-7
clone size: .
CDR3 length: 15
V gene: TRBV7-2
CDR3 DNA: TGTGCCAGCAGCTTATGGTGGCTAGCAAGGGGCGAGCAGTACTTC
CDR3 protein: CASSLWWLARGEQYF

D gene: TRBD1
J gene: TRBJ1-6
clone size: .
CDR3 length: 14
V gene: TRBV19
CDR3 DNA: TGTGCCAGTAGGCAGGGGGCAGATAATTCACCCCTCCACTTT
CDR3 protein: CASRQGADNSPLHF

D gene: TRBD2
J gene: TRBJ2-5
clone size: .
CDR3 length: 17
V gene: TRBV11-2
CDR3 DNA: TGTGCCAGCAGCTCGCACACGGGACTAGCGGGAGTTGAGACCCAGTACTTC
CDR3 protein: CASSSHTGLAGVETQYF

D gene: .
J gene: TRBJ1-1
clone size: once
CDR3 length: 13
V gene: TRBV6-1
CDR3 DNA: TGTGCCAGCAGTGAATGGGTGAACACTGAAGCTTTCTTT
CDR3 protein: CASSEWVNTEAFF

D gene: .
J gene: TRBJ2-5
clone size: once
CDR3 length: 15
V gene: TRBV28
CDR3 DNA: TGTGCCAGCAGCCAACGGAGGCCTGGCCAAGAGACCCAGTACTTC
CDR3 protein: CASSQRRPGQETQYF

D gene: .
J gene: TRBJ2-7
clone size: .
CDR3 length: 11
V gene: TRBV28
CDR3 DNA: TGTGCCACCCGGACAGTATACGAGCAGTACTTC
CDR3 protein: CATRTVYEQYF

D gene: .
J gene: TRBJ2-1
clone size: once
CDR3 length: 17
V gene: TRBV19
CDR3 DNA: TGTGCCAGTAGTAAGACTGACGGGGGGCGCATTGCCAATGAGCAGTTCTTC
CDR3 protein: CASSKTDGGRIANEQFF

D gene: .
J gene: TRBJ2-7
clone size: .
CDR3 length: 15
V gene: TRBV7-7
CDR3 DNA: TGTGCTAGCAGCTTAGAGAGCCCCCTCTCCTACGAGCAGTACTTC
CDR3 protein: CASSLESPLSYEQYF

D gene: .
J gene: TRBJ1-1
clone size: medium-sized
CDR3 length: 12
V gene: TRBV18
CDR3 DNA: TGTGCCAGCTTTAAATCGCACACTGAAGCTTTCTTT
CDR3 protein: CASFKSHTEAFF

D gene: TRBD1
J gene: TRBJ1-4
clone size: .
CDR3 length: 16
V gene: TRBV28
CDR3 DNA: TGTGCCAGCAGTACCGACCACAGGGGGTGGGATGAAAAACTGTTTTTT
CDR3 protein: CASSTDHRGWDEKLFF

D gene: TRBD1
J gene: TRBJ1-1
clone size: .
CDR3 length: 16
V gene: TRBV7-3
CDR3 DNA: TGTGCCAGCAGGGCCACCGGGACAGGGGGTATGACTGAAGCTTTCTTT
CDR3 protein: CASRATGTGGMTEAFF

D gene: .
J gene: TRBJ2-7
clone size: few
CDR3 length: 16
V gene: TRBV21-1
CDR3 DNA: TGTGCCAGCAGCAAATTGGAACAGGGGCATCCCTACGAGCAGTACTTC
CDR3 protein: CASSKLEQGHPYEQYF

D gene: .
J gene: TRBJ2-7
clone size: .
CDR3 length: 15
V gene: TRBV19
CDR3 DNA: TGTGCCAGTAGTAGCAGGCTTTTGAGCTCCTACGAGCAGTACTTC
CDR3 protein: CASSSRLLSSYEQYF

D gene: TRBD2
J gene: TRBJ2-7
clone size: .
CDR3 length: 16
V gene: TRBV4-2
CDR3 DNA: TGTGCCAGCAGCCAAGAACCTAGCGGGCTCACCTACGAGCAGTACTTC
CDR3 protein: CASSQEPSGLTYEQYF

D gene: .
J gene: TRBJ2-3
clone size: .
CDR3 length: 13
V gene: TRBV28
CDR3 DNA: TGTGCCAGCATGGGTCGGAACACAGATACGCAGTATTTT
CDR3 protein: CASMGRNTDTQYF

D gene: .
J gene: TRBJ1-1
clone size: .
CDR3 length: 15
V gene: TRBV7-2
CDR3 DNA: TGTGCCAGCAGCCTTTGGGGAGCCATGAACACTGAAGCTTTCTTT
CDR3 protein: CASSLWGAMNTEAFF

D gene: .
J gene: TRBJ1-2
clone size: .
CDR3 length: 12
V gene: TRBV9
CDR3 DNA: TGTGCCAGCAGCTCCCGTCAGCATGGCTACACCTTC
CDR3 protein: CASSSRQHGYTF

D gene: TRBD2
J gene: TRBJ2-1
clone size: .
CDR3 length: 16
V gene: TRBV29-1
CDR3 DNA: TGCAGCGTTGAAGCACTAGCGGGGCTCCGCTACAATGAGCAGTTCTTC
CDR3 protein: CSVEALAGLRYNEQFF

D gene: .
J gene: TRBJ1-4
clone size: .
CDR3 length: 15
V gene: TRBV4-1
CDR3 DNA: TGCGCCAGCAGCCAAACTCGGGGGGCGGGGGAAAAACTGTTTTTT
CDR3 protein: CASSQTRGAGEKLFF

D gene: .
J gene: TRBJ1-2
clone size: .
CDR3 length: 13
V gene: TRBV7-2
CDR3 DNA: TGTGCCAGCAGCCCGGGACGGAGCTATGGCTACACCTTC
CDR3 protein: CASSPGRSYGYTF

D gene: TRBD1
J gene: TRBJ2-3
clone size: few
CDR3 length: 16
V gene: TRBV28
CDR3 DNA: TGTGCCAGCAGTCTCAACAGGGGGCCGGGCACAGATACGCAGTATTTT
CDR3 protein: CASSLNRGPGTDTQYF

D gene: .
J gene: TRBJ2-5
clone size: .
CDR3 length: 13
V gene: TRBV27
CDR3 DNA: TGTGCCAGCAGTTGGGGGGGCGGAGAGACCCAGTACTTC
CDR3 protein: CASSWGGGETQYF

D gene: .
J gene: TRBJ2-2
clone size: .
CDR3 length: 14
V gene: TRBV7-6
CDR3 DNA: TGTGCCAGCAGGCCAGAGCTGAACACCGGGGAGCTGTTTTTT
CDR3 protein: CASRPELNTGELFF

D gene: TRBD1
J gene: TRBJ1-2
clone size: .
CDR3 length: 15
V gene: TRBV5-5
CDR3 DNA: TGTGCCAGCAGCTTGGAGGGACAGACATCCTATGGCTACACCTTC
CDR3 protein: CASSLEGQTSYGYTF

D gene: .
J gene: TRBJ1-2
clone size: .
CDR3 length: 15
V gene: TRBV2
CDR3 DNA: TGTGCCAGCAGTGAATGGGCGGGGGGAGACTATGGCTACACCTTC
CDR3 protein: CASSEWAGGDYGYTF

D gene: .
J gene: TRBJ1-4
clone size: .
CDR3 length: 13
V gene: TRBV9
CDR3 DNA: TGTGCCAGCAGCGTTCGGAGTAATGAAAAACTGTTTTTT
CDR3 protein: CASSVRSNEKLFF

D gene: TRBD1
J gene: TRBJ2-7
clone size: .
CDR3 length: 16
V gene: TRBV9
CDR3 DNA: TGTGCCAGCAGCCCCCACCTCATTGGACAGGGGCCCGAGCAGTACTTC
CDR3 protein: CASSPHLIGQGPEQYF

D gene: .
J gene: TRBJ1-4
clone size: .
CDR3 length: 16
V gene: TRBV7-2
CDR3 DNA: TGTGCCAGCAGCATTGACTCCTATGAGACTAATGAAAAACTGTTTTTT
CDR3 protein: CASSIDSYETNEKLFF